This T cell receptor beta chain appears in the sequencing data of a study of cytomegalovirus exposure and HLA in healthy donors. Study findings and constraints: A link between a missense DCLRE1C variant and TCR beta V- and J-gene trimming emerged from a later analysis.

The germline CDR1 and CDR2 sequences are SGHTA and FQGNSA. V dropped 5 bases and J dropped 2; count of bases not matched to a gene: 10. The CDR3 runs 16 residues. A multiplex PCR was run with 60 Vbeta primers and 13 Jbeta primers. TCRdb's copy holds only in-frame clones and misses some; the assay was immunoSEQ multiplex PCR. The table has 65,000 to 85,000 clones, 86% seen once. Points on this clone: Its antigen is unidentified.

Sequenced: PBMCs. This TCR was sampled from a young woman in good health and CMV-seronegative. This chain links TRBV7-2 with TRBJ2-3; 7 bases are shared with TRBD1. The CDR3 region is CASSPGTAPTTDTQYF. CDR3 in DNA: TGTGCCAGCAGCCCCGGGACAGCACCCACCACAGATACGCAGTATTTT.